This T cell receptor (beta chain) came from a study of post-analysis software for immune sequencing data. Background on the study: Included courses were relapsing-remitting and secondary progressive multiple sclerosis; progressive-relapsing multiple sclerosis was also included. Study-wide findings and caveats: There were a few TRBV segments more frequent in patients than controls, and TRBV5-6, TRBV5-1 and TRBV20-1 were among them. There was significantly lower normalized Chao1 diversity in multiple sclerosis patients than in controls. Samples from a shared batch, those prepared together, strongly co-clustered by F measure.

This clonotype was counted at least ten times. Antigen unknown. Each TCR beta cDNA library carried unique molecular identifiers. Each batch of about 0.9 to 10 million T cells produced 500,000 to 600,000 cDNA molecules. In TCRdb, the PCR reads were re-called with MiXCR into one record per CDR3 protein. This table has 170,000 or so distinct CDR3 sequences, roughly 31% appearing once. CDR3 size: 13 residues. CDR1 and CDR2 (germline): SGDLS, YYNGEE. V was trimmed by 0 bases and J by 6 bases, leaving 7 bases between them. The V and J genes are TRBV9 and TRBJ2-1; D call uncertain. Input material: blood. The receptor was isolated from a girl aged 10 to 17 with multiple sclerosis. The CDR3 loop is CASSVVTSNEQFF. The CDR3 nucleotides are TGTGCCAGCAGCGTAGTCACCTCCAATGAGCAGTTCTTC. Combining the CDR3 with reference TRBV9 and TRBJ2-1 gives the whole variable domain DSGVTQTPKHLITATGQRVTLRCSPRSGDLSVYWYQQSLDQGLQFLIQYYNGEERAKGNILERFSAQQFPDLHSELNLSSLELGDSALYFCASSVVTSNEQFFGPGTRLTVL.